Below are 11 T cell receptor beta chains sequenced from a single sample in a study of response to subunit inactivated influenza vaccine. TCRdb processed the RT-PCR reads anew with MiXCR; each CDR3 protein has one entry. The data contain 550,000 to 650,000 distinct CDR3 sequences, roughly 12% of them singletons. Sequenced here: PBMCs from blood, sampled on the day of vaccination. These receptors came from a man between 45 and 60 years old who received an inactivated influenza vaccine.

This rearrangement joins TRBV7-2 to TRBJ2-3; the D gene could be TRBD1 or TRBD2 (5 bases each). The CDR3 runs 18 residues. Germline assignment: CDR1 SGHTA and CDR2 FQGNSA. Trimming took off 3 bases at V and 2 bases at J, with 21 bases between the two ends. CDR3 DNA sequence: TGTGCCAGCAGCTTCACCGGCACCCTCGGGACCATCACAGATACGCAGTATTTT. It specifies CASSFTGTLGTITDTQYF.

The V and J genes are TRBV18 and TRBJ2-3; 7 nucleotides line up with TRBD2. The germline gives CDR1 KGHSH, CDR2 LQKENI. After removal of 5 bases from V and 2 bases from J, the junction contained 4 bases not matched to a gene. The CDR3 spans 14 residues. Here the CDR3 DNA reads TGTGCCAGCTCAGCCGGGACTACCACAGATACGCAGTATTTT. This sequence encodes CASSAGTTTDTQYF.

The chain has TRBV12-3 or TRBV12-4 and TRBJ2-5; D gene ambiguous. The CDR3 sequence is 14 residues long. V lost 6 bases and J lost 3, with 14 bases in between. The CDR3, as DNA: TGTGCCAGCAGCGAAAAGGCCTATAAAGAGACCCAGTACTTC. Amino acid sequence: CASSEKAYKETQYF.

This clonotype was detected a few times. The chain has TRBV24-1 and TRBJ2-2, with a possible D match to TRBD1 (6 bases). Germline loops: CDR1 KGHDR, CDR2 SFDVKD. The CDR3 totals 15 residues. V shed 5 bases and J shed 1 base, with 10 bases lying between them. DNA for the CDR3: TGTGCCACCAGTGCCCAGGGGCGGAACACCGGGGAGCTGTTTTTT. Translated: CATSAQGRNTGELFF.

The rearrangement joins TRBV18 to TRBJ2-5; D gene uncertain. Germline V gives CDR1 KGHSH, CDR2 LQKENI. V lost 0 bases and J lost 4, with 12 bases in between. The CDR3 spans 15 residues. CDR3 sequence: CASSPPEQYGETQYF. In DNA, the CDR3 is TGTGCCAGCTCACCACCGGAACAGTACGGAGAGACCCAGTACTTC.

This clonotype was observed a handful of times. CDR3: CASSLLSNSNQPQHF. Written as DNA, the CDR3 is TGTGCCAGCAGTTTGCTCAGTAATAGCAATCAGCCCCAGCATTTT. The V gene is TRBV12-3 or TRBV12-4, the J gene TRBJ1-5; D is unclear. The CDR3 covers 15 residues. V lost 3 bases and J 0 bases, leaving 9 bases between the germline ends.

The chain has TRBV28 and TRBJ2-2, with D possibly being TRBD2 (5 bases). This CDR3 has 14 amino acids. In germline, CDR1 is MDHEN, CDR2 SYDVKM. V lost 7 bases and J 5 bases, leaving 14 bases between the germline ends. The CDR3 region is CASTDYTATGELFF. For the CDR3, the DNA is TGTGCCAGCACCGACTATACAGCAACCGGGGAGCTGTTTTTT. The full variable domain, rest sourced from reference TRBV28 and TRBJ2-2, is DVKVTQSSRYLVKRTGEKVFLECVQDMDHENMFWYRQDPGLGLRLIYFSYDVKMKEKGDIPEGYSVSREKKERFSLILESASTNQTSMYLCASTDYTATGELFFGEGSRLTVL.

This clonotype was counted only a few times. The chain joins TRBV7-2 to TRBJ2-7, with D hard to call. The germline V gene encodes CDR1 SGHTA and CDR2 FQGNSA. Trimming took off 5 bases at V and 7 bases at J, with 18 bases between the two ends. The CDR3 extends over 14 amino acids. The CDR3 DNA is TGTGCCAGCAGCCCCCCCGGAAACCTAGGGGAGCAGTACTTC. It codes for CASSPPGNLGEQYF.

This clonotype showed up many times. This chain uses TRBV4-3 with TRBJ1-4, with D perhaps TRBD1 (5 bases). Germline V gives CDR1 LGHNA, CDR2 YSLEER. V was trimmed by 0 bases and J by 8 bases, leaving 19 bases between them. CDR3 length equals 17 residues. The chain's CDR3 is CASSQEVASGSREKLFF. DNA for the CDR3: TGCGCCAGCAGCCAAGAGGTAGCTTCAGGGTCAAGGGAAAAACTGTTTTTT.

This clonotype was seen only a few times. V and J are TRBV7-6 and TRBJ2-7, with 8 positions matching TRBD2. The junction had 9 bases not matched to a gene; V was cut back by 4 bases and J by 4 bases. Germline CDR1 is SGHVS and CDR2 is FNYEAQ. The CDR3 is made up of 15 amino acids. In DNA form, the CDR3 reads TGTGCCAGCAGCTCCGCAGCGGGAGTTGCGTACGAGCAGTACTTC. Translating gives CASSSAAGVAYEQYF.

This chain connects TRBV19 to TRBJ1-4; D is unresolved. This CDR3 comprises 12 residues. V lost 5 bases and J 13 bases, leaving 14 bases between the germline ends. Germline V gene data show CDR1 as LNHDA and CDR2 as SQIVND (reference sequence). The CDR3 sequence: CASSLWRGGLFF. The CDR3 region has the DNA TGTGCCAGTAGTTTATGGAGAGGAGGACTGTTTTTT.